This T cell receptor beta chain was sequenced for a study of T cell clonotyping in hematopoietic cell transplantation. The method was immunoSEQ multiplex PCR; TCRdb's version includes in-frame clones alone and lacks a portion of them. The sample yields approximately 6,100 clones, 32% seen once. The sequenced sample was peripheral blood mononuclear cells, obtained 30 days after allogeneic stem cell transplant. The origin of this receptor is a female patient in her fifties or sixties who had an allogeneic stem cell transplant from an unrelated donor, so the T cells may come from the graft donor. Some clones in this sample may be carry-over from other donors' samples.

The CDR3 bases are TGTGCCAGCAGTTACTGGGGACAGGGCCTTCCAAACACCATATATTTT. It translates to CASSYWGQGLPNTIYF. V and J are TRBV6-5 and TRBJ1-3; 9 positions match TRBD1. V trimming: 1 base; J trimming: 6 bases; junction bases outside the gene matches: 7. CDR1 MNHEY and CDR2 SVGAGI come from the germline V gene. The CDR3 sequence is 16 residues long.